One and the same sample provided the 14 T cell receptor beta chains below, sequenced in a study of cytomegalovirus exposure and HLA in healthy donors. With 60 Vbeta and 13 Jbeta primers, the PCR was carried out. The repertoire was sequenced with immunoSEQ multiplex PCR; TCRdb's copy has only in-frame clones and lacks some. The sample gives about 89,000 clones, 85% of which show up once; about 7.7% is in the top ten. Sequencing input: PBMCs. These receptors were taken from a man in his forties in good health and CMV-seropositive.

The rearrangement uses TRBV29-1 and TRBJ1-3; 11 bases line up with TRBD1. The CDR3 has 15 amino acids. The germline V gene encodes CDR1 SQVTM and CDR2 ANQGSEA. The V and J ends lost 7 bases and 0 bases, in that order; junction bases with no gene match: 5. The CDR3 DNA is TGCAGCGCCGGGACAGGGGGGCCCTCTGGAAACACCATATATTTT. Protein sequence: CSAGTGGPSGNTIYF.

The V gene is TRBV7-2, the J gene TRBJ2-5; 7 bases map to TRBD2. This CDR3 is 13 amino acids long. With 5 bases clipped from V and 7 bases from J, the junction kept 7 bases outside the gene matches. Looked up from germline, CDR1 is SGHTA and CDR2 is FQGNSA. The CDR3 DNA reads TGTGCCAGCAGCCCCCGGGGAGGGGTGACCCAGTACTTC. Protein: CASSPRGGVTQYF.

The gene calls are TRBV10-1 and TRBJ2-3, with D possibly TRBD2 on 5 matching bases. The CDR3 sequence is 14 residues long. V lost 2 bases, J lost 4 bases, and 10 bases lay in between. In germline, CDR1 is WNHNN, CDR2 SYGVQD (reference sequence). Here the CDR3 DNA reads TGCGCCAGCAGTGAGCCCGGGGTTCCAGATACGCAGTATTTT. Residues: CASSEPGVPDTQYF.

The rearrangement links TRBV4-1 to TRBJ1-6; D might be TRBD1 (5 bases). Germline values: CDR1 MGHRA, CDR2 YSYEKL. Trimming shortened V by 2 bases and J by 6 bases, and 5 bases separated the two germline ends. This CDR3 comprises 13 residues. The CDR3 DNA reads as TGCGCCAGCAGCCAACAGGGTAATTCACCCCTCCACTTT. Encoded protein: CASSQQGNSPLHF.

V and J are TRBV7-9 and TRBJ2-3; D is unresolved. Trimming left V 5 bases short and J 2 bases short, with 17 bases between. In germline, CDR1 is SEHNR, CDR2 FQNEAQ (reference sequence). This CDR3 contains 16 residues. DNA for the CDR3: TGTGCCAGCAGCCCTATCCCCTCGCTTGTCACAGATACGCAGTATTTT. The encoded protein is CASSPIPSLVTDTQYF.

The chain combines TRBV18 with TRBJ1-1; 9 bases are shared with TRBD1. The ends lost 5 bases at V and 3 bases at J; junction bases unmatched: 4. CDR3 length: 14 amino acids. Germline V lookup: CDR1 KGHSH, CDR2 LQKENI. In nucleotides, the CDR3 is TGTGCCAGCTCAGTACAGGGGGCTGACACTGAAGCTTTCTTT. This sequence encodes CASSVQGADTEAFF.

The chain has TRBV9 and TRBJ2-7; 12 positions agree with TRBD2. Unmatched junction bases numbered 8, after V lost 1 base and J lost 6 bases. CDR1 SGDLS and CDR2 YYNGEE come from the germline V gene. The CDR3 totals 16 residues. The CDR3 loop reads CASSVNLAGGPGEQYF. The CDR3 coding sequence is TGTGCCAGCAGCGTAAATCTAGCGGGAGGGCCTGGCGAGCAGTACTTC.

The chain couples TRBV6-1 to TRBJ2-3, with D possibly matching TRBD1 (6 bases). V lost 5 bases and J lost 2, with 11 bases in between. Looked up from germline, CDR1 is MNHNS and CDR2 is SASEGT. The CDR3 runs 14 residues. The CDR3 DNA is TGTGCCAGCAGTTTACAGGGTCCCACAGATACGCAGTATTTT. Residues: CASSLQGPTDTQYF.

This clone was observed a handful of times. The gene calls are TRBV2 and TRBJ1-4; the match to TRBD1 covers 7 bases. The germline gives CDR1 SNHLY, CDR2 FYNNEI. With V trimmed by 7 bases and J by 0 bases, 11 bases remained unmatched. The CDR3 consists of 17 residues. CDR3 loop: CASMGQPEHPTNEKLFF. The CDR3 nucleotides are TGTGCCAGCATGGGACAGCCCGAGCATCCAACTAATGAAAAACTGTTTTTT.

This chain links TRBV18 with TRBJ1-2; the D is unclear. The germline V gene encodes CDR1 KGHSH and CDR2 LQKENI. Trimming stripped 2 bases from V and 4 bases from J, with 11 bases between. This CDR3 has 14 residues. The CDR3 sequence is CASSPSKTGYGYTF. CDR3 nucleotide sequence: TGTGCCAGCTCACCATCCAAGACTGGCTATGGCTACACCTTC.

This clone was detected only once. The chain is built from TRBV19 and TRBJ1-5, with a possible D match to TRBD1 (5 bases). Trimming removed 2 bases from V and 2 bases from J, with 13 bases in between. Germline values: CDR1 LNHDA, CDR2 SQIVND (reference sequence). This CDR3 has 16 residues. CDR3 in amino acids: CASSISAGIGNQPQHF. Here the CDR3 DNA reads TGTGCCAGTAGTATATCCGCAGGGATTGGCAATCAGCCCCAGCATTTT.

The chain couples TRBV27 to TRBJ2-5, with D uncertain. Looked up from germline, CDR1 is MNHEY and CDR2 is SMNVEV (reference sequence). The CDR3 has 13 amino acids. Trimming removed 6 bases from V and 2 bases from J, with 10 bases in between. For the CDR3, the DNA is TGTGCCAGCAGAGCCGCGGATCAAGAGACCCAGTACTTC. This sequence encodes CASRAADQETQYF.

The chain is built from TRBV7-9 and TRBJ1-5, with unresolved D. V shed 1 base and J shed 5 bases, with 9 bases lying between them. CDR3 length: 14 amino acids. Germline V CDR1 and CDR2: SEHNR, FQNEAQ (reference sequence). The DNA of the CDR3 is TGTGCCAGCAGCTTAGGGTCCCGGGATCAGCCCCAGCATTTT. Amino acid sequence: CASSLGSRDQPQHF.

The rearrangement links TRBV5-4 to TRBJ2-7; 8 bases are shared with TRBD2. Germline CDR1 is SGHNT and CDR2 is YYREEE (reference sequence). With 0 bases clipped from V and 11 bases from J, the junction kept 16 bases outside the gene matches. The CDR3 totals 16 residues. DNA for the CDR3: TGTGCCAGCAGCTTGGGAGGGACCCCCGGCGTCGGGGGGGAGTACTTC. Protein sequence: CASSLGGTPGVGGEYF.